One sample yielded the 21 T cell receptor beta chains listed below, sequenced in a study of cytomegalovirus exposure and HLA in healthy donors. Primers for the PCR totalled 60 Vbeta and 13 Jbeta. Sequenced by immunoSEQ multiplex PCR; TCRdb stores in-frame clones only, minus some. The table shows some 97,000 clones, with approximately 81% occurring only once. The sample comprised PBMCs. The receptors originated from a female donor in good health and CMV-seropositive.

The V call is TRBV4-3, the J call TRBJ2-1; D perhaps matches TRBD2 (6 bases). The CDR3 has 14 residues. CDR1 and CDR2 from the germline V gene are LGHNA and YSLEER. V was shortened by 4 bases and J by 15 bases, with 22 bases between the two germline ends. CDR3 in DNA: TGCGCCAGCAGCCTTCTGGGTCGCGGAGGGCTGCTGTTCTTC. Residues: CASSLLGRGGLLFF.

Here the CDR3 reads CASSFSTANYGYTF. The CDR3 coding sequence is TGTGCCAGCAGCTTCTCGACAGCAAACTATGGCTACACCTTC. V and J are TRBV7-2 and TRBJ1-2; TRBD1 is a possible D gene (5 bases). Trimming removed 3 bases from V and 2 bases from J, with 10 bases in between. The CDR3 loop spans 14 amino acids. Germline CDR1 is SGHTA and CDR2 is FQGNSA.

The rearrangement uses TRBV27 and TRBJ2-7; D is uncertain. CDR3 length equals 16 residues. V was trimmed by 0 bases and J by 7 bases, leaving 19 bases between them. Germline V CDR1 and CDR2: MNHEY, SMNVEV (reference sequence). The CDR3 DNA reads as TGTGCCAGCAGTTTATCAGGTGGATACTCGACTGGGGAGCAGTACTTC. It codes for CASSLSGGYSTGEQYF.

The rearrangement links TRBV7-8 to TRBJ1-1; D is unclear. Germline V lookup: CDR1 SGHVS, CDR2 FQNEAQ. V was shortened by 3 bases and J by 1 base, with 6 bases between the two germline ends. The CDR3 totals 13 residues. CDR3 in amino acids: CASSFERNTEAFF. As DNA, the CDR3 is TGTGCCAGCAGCTTCGAGAGGAACACTGAAGCTTTCTTT.

The J gene is TRBJ2-1, the V gene TRBV13; tentative D call: TRBD2 (6 bases). The CDR3 has 16 amino acids. The V end lost 3 bases, the J end lost 1 base, and 13 bases lay between the germline ends. Germline V gene lookup returns CDR1 PRHDT and CDR2 FYEKMQ (reference sequence). CDR3 sequence reads: CASSFHASVSYNEQFF. CDR3 DNA sequence: TGTGCCAGCAGCTTTCATGCTAGCGTATCCTACAATGAGCAGTTCTTC.

This clone was recorded a few times. This chain connects TRBV28 to TRBJ2-2; no clear D. Germline CDR1 is MDHEN and CDR2 is SYDVKM. V was cut by 2 bases and J by 0 bases, with 7 bases left in between. The CDR3 covers 15 residues. In DNA, the CDR3 is TGTGCCAGCAGTTTAACGTCGGCGAACACCGGGGAGCTGTTTTTT. It encodes CASSLTSANTGELFF.

Regarding this clone: The same CDR3 arises from other DNA sequences in this sample as well. This sequence joins TRBV7-2 and TRBJ2-7; 8 bases agree with TRBD2. In germline, CDR1 is SGHTA, CDR2 FQGNSA. This CDR3 spans 14 amino acids. The J segment lost 0 bases and the V segment lost 4 bases, leaving 2 bases of the junction unmatched. The chain's CDR3 is CASSSGGSSYEQYF. The CDR3 coding sequence is TGTGCCAGCAGCTCGGGGGGGAGCTCCTACGAGCAGTACTTC.

This sequence joins TRBV6-6 and TRBJ2-6; D is unclear. The V end was cut by 6 bases, the J end by 0 bases, with 6 bases between. Germline V gene lookup returns CDR1 MNHNY and CDR2 SVGAGI (reference sequence). There are 14 residues in the CDR3. CDR3 nucleotide sequence: TGTGCCAGCAGCCTGAGCTCTGGGGCCAACGTCCTGACTTTC. Amino acid sequence: CASSLSSGANVLTF.

The chain couples TRBV11-3 to TRBJ2-2; D is perhaps TRBD2 (7 bases). CDR1 SGHNT and CDR2 YENEEA come from the germline V gene. This CDR3 contains 17 residues. V was shortened by 6 bases and J by 0 bases, with 17 bases between the two germline ends. The CDR3 DNA sequence: TGTGCCAGCAGTTCAATCACAGGGACTACGAACACCGGGGAGCTGTTTTTT. Translating gives CASSSITGTTNTGELFF.

This clone was seen a handful of times. The genes are TRBV19 and TRBJ2-6; 8 bases line up with TRBD1. Looked up from germline, CDR1 is LNHDA and CDR2 is SQIVND (reference sequence). The CDR3 totals 20 residues. V gave up 4 bases and J gave up 0 bases; unmatched junction bases: 14. This CDR3 reads CASSTRAKTGASSGANVLTF. The DNA of the CDR3 is TGTGCCAGTAGTACGCGAGCTAAGACAGGGGCCAGCTCTGGGGCCAACGTCCTGACTTTC.

This chain connects TRBV4-2 to TRBJ2-1; 10 nucleotides align to TRBD2. This CDR3 is built from 15 residues. CDR1 LGHNA and CDR2 YNFKEQ come from the germline V gene. V was clipped by 0 bases and J by 12 bases; unmatched bases: 8. CDR3 DNA: TGTGCCAGCAGCCAAGAGCTGGAGAGCGGGGGGGGGCAGTTCTTC. Translated, it gives CASSQELESGGGQFF.

The chain carries TRBV5-1 and TRBJ1-5, with D perhaps matching TRBD1 (5 bases). CDR3 length: 15 residues. Between the trimmed V and J ends, which lost 0 bases and 2 bases, there was a span of 9 bases. CDR1 and CDR2 from the germline V gene are SGHRS and YFSETQ. The CDR3 protein is CASSLEGYGNQPQHF. In DNA, the CDR3 is TGCGCCAGCAGCTTGGAGGGGTACGGCAATCAGCCCCAGCATTTT.

Of note for this clone: At one end, the junction sequence differs from germline, possibly due to a read error. The chain recombines TRBV7-9 with TRBJ1-2, with 8 bases matching TRBD1. The CDR3 spans 16 residues. Germline values: CDR1 SEHNR, CDR2 FQNEAQ (reference sequence). The CDR3, as DNA: TGTTCCAGCAGCTTATGGACAGGGCGGAGGAATTATGGCTACACCTTC. Translating gives CSSSLWTGRRNYGYTF.

Of note for this clone: One end of the junction is discordant with germline, which a read error may explain. The J gene is TRBJ2-2, the V gene TRBV19, with 9 bases matching TRBD2. The CDR3 totals 15 residues. Germline loops: CDR1 LNHDA, CDR2 SQIVND (reference sequence). The CDR3 DNA sequence: TGTGCCAGTAGTATCTTAGCGGGAGATGCCGGGAAGCTGTTTTTT. Its protein is CASSILAGDAGKLFF. The full variable domain, rest sourced from reference TRBV19 and TRBJ2-2, is DGGITQSPKYLFRKEGQNVTLSCEQNLNHDAMYWYRQDPGQGLRLIYYSQIVNDFQKGDIAEGYSVSREKKESFPLTVTSAQKNPTAFYLCASSILAGDAGKLFFGEGSRLTVL.

A remark on this clone: The germline gene is not matched at one end of the junction; a read error may be the cause. The chain has TRBV11-3 and TRBJ2-6, with a weak D call TRBD1 (6 bases). There are 15 residues in the CDR3. In germline, CDR1 is SGHNT, CDR2 YENEEA. The CDR3 DNA sequence: TGTGCCAGCAGCCCCGGGACAAACGGGGCCAACGGCCTGACTTTC. Encoded protein: CASSPGTNGANGLTF.

This chain joins TRBV11-2 and TRBJ2-2, with a possible D match to TRBD2 (6 bases). The CDR3 contains 18 residues. Germline CDR1 and CDR2: SGHAT and FQNNGV. V was clipped by 5 bases and J by 6 bases, with 25 bases between them. This CDR3 reads CASSITLQGGLVSGELFF. In DNA form, the CDR3 reads TGTGCCAGCAGCATCACATTACAAGGAGGGTTAGTTTCCGGGGAGCTGTTTTTT.

This clone was seen only a few times. CDR3 bases: TGTGCCAGCTCACCAAAGGGACTAGCGGGATCAACCGTGGACTACAATGAGCAGTTCTTC. Translation gives CASSPKGLAGSTVDYNEQFF. V and J are TRBV18 and TRBJ2-1; 13 bases are shared with TRBD2. This CDR3 is 20 amino acids long. In germline, CDR1 is KGHSH, CDR2 LQKENI. J gave up 3 bases and V 2 bases, and 13 bases lay outside the gene matches.

CDR3 sequence: CASSLGGVQETQYF. The CDR3 DNA reads TGCGCCAGCAGCTTGGGGGGGGTCCAAGAGACCCAGTACTTC. The rearrangement uses TRBV5-1 and TRBJ2-5, with D possibly matching TRBD2 (6 bases). Germline CDR1 is SGHRS and CDR2 is YFSETQ. V lost 0 bases to trimming and J lost 1 base, with 7 bases between them. This CDR3 region has 14 residues.

This chain joins TRBV5-4 and TRBJ2-1; possible D gene TRBD2, 6 bases. CDR1 SGHNT and CDR2 YYREEE come from the germline V gene (reference sequence). This CDR3 is built from 13 residues. V was shortened by 4 bases and J by 9 bases, with 14 bases between the two germline ends. The CDR3 sequence: CASSLAGGIEQFF. The DNA of the CDR3 is TGTGCCAGCAGCCTTGCGGGCGGGATTGAGCAGTTCTTC.

The chain couples TRBV27 to TRBJ2-2; possibly TRBD1 for D (5 bases). The CDR3 sequence is 13 residues long. Germline CDR1 reads MNHEY; CDR2 reads SMNVEV (reference sequence). Trimming removed 2 bases at V and 5 bases at J, with 6 bases between. CDR3 sequence reads: CASSLQGTGELFF. The CDR3 DNA reads as TGTGCCAGCAGTTTACAGGGAACCGGGGAGCTGTTTTTT.

This clone occurred a few times. The V gene is TRBV11-2, the J gene TRBJ2-1, with 9 bases that match TRBD2. The germline V gene encodes CDR1 SGHAT and CDR2 FQNNGV. V lost 3 bases and J lost 7; bases outside the gene matches: 7. The CDR3 is 15 residues long. Written as DNA, the CDR3 is TGTGCCAGCAGCTTCAGAGGCGGGAGGGCGAATGAGCAGTTCTTC. It codes for CASSFRGGRANEQFF.